This T cell receptor (beta chain) is drawn from a study of T-cell reconstitution after alpha-beta-depleted transplantation in children. This clonotype was seen more than once but under ten times. For TCRbeta, the library was prepared with unique molecular identifiers. MiXCR, applied by TCRdb to the PCR reads, yields one record per CDR3 protein. The sample lists about 350,000 distinct CDR3 sequences, about an eighth occurring once. CDR3 size: 19 residues. Trimming cost V 0 bases and J 0 bases, with 18 bases left between them. The germline gives CDR1 KGHSH, CDR2 LQKENI. The material sequenced was PBMCs, taken from the stem cell graft. The receptor was isolated from a human donor who donated a stem cell graft to a child with Fanconi anemia. The gene calls are TRBV18 and TRBJ2-1, with D maybe TRBD1 (6 bases). CDR3 sequence reads: CASSPPAGAGDGSYNEQFF. CDR3 DNA sequence: TGTGCCAGCTCACCACCGGCAGGGGCGGGCGATGGCTCCTACAATGAGCAGTTCTTC.